This record covers a single T cell receptor (beta chain). In the authors' methods: Amplification from reference gene primers served as the basis for estimated nucleated cell counts. Clones were sequenced by immunoSEQ multiplex PCR, and TCRdb holds only the in-frame ones, with some missing. That table supplies the V and J calls and clone size; D and trimming were determined from the DNA. The repertoire has fewer than 20,000 clones, more than 85% of them found once; the top ten carry about 12%. The CDR3 has 11 amino acids. The V and J ends lost 9 bases and 4 bases respectively, with 9 bases between them. Germline V gene sequence: CDR1 SNHLY, CDR2 FYNNEI. This entry belongs to a study of blood T cell repertoires in COVID-19. Whole-study context: Donors in the United States, Italy and Spain gave samples during acute or convalescent COVID-19. T cells, B-cell-depleted T cells, or PBMCs supplied cDNA or gDNA.

The chain has TRBV2 and TRBJ1-2; the D is unclear. The sequence was obtained from a human donor in a cohort sampled during active COVID-19. Input material: peripheral blood. DNA for the CDR3: TGTGCCAGTCGGGCGGGCTATGGCTACACCTTC. It specifies CASRAGYGYTF.